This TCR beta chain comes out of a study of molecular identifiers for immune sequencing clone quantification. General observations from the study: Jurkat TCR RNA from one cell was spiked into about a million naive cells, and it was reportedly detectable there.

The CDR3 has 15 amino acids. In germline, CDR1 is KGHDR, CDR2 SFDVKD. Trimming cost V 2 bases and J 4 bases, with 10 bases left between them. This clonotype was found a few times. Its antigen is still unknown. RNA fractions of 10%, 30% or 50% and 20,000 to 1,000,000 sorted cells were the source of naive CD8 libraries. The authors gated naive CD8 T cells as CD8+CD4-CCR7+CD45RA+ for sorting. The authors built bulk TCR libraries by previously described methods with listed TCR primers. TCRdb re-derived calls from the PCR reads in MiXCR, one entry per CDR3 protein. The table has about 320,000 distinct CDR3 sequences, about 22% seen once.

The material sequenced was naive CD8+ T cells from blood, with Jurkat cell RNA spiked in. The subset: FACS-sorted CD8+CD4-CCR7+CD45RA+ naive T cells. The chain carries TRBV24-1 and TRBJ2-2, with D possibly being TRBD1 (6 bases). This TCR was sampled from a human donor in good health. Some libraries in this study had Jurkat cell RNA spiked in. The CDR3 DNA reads TGTGCCACCAGTGATTACAGGGTCAGCACCGGGGAGCTGTTTTTT. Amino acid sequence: CATSDYRVSTGELFF.